The source of this T cell receptor beta chain is a study of blood T cell repertoires in COVID-19. Overall study: Samples came from the United States, Italy and Spain, spanning acute and convalescent COVID-19. PBMCs, B-cell-depleted T cells, or T cells provided the cDNA or gDNA that made up the material.

Original analysis: It was from reference gene primer amplification that nucleated cell counts were estimated. Assay used: immunoSEQ multiplex PCR; TCRdb lists only in-frame clones, some missing. That table supplies the V and J calls and clone size; D and trimming were determined from the DNA. There are about 46,000 clones in the sample; 75% to 90% occur only once, and about 8% lies in the top ten. Looked up from germline, CDR1 is SNHLY and CDR2 is FYNNEI. This CDR3 contains 13 residues. The V end was cut by 2 bases, the J end by 6 bases, with 7 bases between. The TCR comes from a man aged 50 to 59 with acute or convalescent COVID-19. The genes are TRBV2 and TRBJ2-2; a possible D gene is TRBD2 (6 bases). Material: peripheral blood. The CDR3 sequence: CASSERRAGELFF. For the CDR3, the DNA is TGTGCCAGCAGTGAACGGAGGGCCGGGGAGCTGTTTTTT.